This T cell receptor beta chain was recovered during a study of radiotherapy plus CTLA-4 blockade in lung cancer. Across the whole study: Among patients, about 17% showed objective responses, and 30% to 35% had disease control. Study outcomes and limitations: Radiotherapy with ipilimumab was followed by blood expansion of tumor-derived clones. Interferon-beta, together with early blood T cell clone dynamics, reportedly best predicted response.

For this clone: Its antigen is unknown.

The assay was immunoSEQ multiplex PCR, and TCRdb's table has in-frame clones only and misses some. The sample holds 95,000 to 150,000 clones, about 87% seen once. People whose metastatic non-small-cell lung cancer was chemo-refractory got focal radiation along with CTLA-4 blockade by ipilimumab. The CDR3 has 14 residues. V was trimmed by 6 bases and J by 0 bases, leaving 13 bases between them. Germline lookup yields CDR1 SQVTM and CDR2 ANQGSEA. The TCR sequence derives from a human donor with non-small cell lung cancer that progressed on radiotherapy plus ipilimumab. The J gene is TRBJ2-3, the V gene TRBV29-1; D is undetermined. This sample comprised peripheral blood, obtained from a patient treated with radiotherapy plus ipilimumab. CDR3 bases: TGCAGCGTGGATAGCTTTCCTAGCACAGATACGCAGTATTTT. Translation: CSVDSFPSTDTQYF.